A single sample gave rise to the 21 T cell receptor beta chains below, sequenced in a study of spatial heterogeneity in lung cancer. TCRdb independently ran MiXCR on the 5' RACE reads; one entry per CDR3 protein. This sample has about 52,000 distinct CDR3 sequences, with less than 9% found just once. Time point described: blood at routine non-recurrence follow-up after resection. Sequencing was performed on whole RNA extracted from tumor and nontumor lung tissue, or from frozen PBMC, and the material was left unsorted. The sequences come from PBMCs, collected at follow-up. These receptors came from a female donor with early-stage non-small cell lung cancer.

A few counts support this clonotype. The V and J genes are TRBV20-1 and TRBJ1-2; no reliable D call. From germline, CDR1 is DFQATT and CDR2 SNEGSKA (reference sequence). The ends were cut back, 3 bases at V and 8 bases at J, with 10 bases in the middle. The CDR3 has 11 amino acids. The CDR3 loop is CSASAAPGYTF. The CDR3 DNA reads TGCAGTGCTAGCGCCGCTCCCGGCTACACCTTC.

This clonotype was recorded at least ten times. The DNA of the CDR3 is TGTGCCAGCAGCTTAGGGCGGGAACATGAGCAGTTCTTC. The encoded protein is CASSLGREHEQFF. This chain uses TRBV7-3 with TRBJ2-1; possibly TRBD2 for D (6 bases). CDR3 length equals 13 residues. Trimming cost V 2 bases and J 8 bases, with 10 bases left between them. Germline CDR1 and CDR2: SGHTA and FQGTGA.

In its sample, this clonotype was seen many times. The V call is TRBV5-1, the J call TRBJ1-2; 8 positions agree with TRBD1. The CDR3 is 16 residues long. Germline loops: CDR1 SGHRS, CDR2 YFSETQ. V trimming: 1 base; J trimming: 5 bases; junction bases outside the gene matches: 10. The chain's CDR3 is CASSLSPGQALYGYTF. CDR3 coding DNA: TGCGCCAGCAGCTTGTCACCGGGACAGGCTTTATATGGCTACACCTTC.

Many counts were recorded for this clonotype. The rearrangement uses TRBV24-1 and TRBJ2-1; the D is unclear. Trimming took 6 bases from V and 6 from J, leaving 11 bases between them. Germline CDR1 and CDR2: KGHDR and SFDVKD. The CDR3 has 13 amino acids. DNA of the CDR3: TGTGCCACCAGTTCGGGCCCTGGCAATGAGCAGTTCTTC. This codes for CATSSGPGNEQFF.

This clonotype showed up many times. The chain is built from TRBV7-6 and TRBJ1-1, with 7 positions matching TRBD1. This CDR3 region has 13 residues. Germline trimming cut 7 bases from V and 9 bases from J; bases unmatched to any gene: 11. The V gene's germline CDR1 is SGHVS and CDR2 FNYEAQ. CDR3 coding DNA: TGTGCCAGCACCCCAAGACAGGGAAGAAAAGCTTTCTTT. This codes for CASTPRQGRKAFF.

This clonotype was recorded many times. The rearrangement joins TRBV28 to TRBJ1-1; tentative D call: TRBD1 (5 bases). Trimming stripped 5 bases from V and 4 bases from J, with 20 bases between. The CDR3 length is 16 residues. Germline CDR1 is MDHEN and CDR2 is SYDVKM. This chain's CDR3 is CASSEPLNRRGTEAFF. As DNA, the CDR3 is TGTGCCAGCAGTGAACCCTTGAACAGGAGAGGCACTGAAGCTTTCTTT.

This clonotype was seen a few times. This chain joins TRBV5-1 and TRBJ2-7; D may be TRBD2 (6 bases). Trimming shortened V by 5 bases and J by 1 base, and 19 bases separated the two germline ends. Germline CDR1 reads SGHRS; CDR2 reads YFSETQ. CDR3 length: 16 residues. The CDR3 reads CASSPIGTALSYEQYF. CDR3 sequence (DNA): TGCGCCAGCAGTCCGATAGGGACTGCCCTTTCCTACGAGCAGTACTTC.

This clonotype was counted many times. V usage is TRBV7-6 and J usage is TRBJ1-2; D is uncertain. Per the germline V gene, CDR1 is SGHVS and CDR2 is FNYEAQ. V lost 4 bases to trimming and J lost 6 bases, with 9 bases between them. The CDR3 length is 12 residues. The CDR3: CASSSFRDGYTF. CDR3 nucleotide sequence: TGTGCCAGCAGCTCCTTTAGGGATGGCTACACCTTC.

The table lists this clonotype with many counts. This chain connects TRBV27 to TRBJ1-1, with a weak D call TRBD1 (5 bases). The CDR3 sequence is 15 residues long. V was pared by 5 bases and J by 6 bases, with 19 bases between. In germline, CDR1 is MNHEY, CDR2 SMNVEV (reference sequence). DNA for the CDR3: TGTGCCAGCAGTCCCCCTGAGCGAGTGGGGGCTGAAGCTTTCTTT. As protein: CASSPPERVGAEAFF.

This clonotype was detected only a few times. CDR3 protein: CASSYTSPNEQFF. DNA for the CDR3: TGTGCCAGCAGTTATACTAGTCCCAATGAGCAGTTCTTC. The chain combines TRBV28 with TRBJ2-1, with D possibly matching TRBD2 (5 bases). The V gene lost 4 bases and the J gene lost 6 bases, with 10 bases spanning the gap. The CDR3 consists of 13 residues. CDR1 is MDHEN, CDR2 SYDVKM, per germline.

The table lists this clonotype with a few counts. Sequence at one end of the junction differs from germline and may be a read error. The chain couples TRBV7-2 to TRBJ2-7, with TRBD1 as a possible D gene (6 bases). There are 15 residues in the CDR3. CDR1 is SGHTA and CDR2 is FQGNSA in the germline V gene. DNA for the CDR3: TGTGTCAGCAGCCGGGGCCGGGACAAAACCTACGAGCAGTACTTC. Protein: CVSSRGRDKTYEQYF.

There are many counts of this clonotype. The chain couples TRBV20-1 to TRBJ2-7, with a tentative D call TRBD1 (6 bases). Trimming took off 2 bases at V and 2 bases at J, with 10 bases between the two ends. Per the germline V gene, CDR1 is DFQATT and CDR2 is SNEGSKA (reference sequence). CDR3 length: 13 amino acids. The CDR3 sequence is CSARPGEPYEQYF. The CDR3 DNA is TGCAGTGCTAGACCAGGGGAGCCCTACGAGCAGTACTTC.

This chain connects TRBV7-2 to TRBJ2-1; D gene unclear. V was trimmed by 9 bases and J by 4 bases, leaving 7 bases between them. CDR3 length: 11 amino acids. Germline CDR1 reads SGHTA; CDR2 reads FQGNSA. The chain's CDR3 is CASGIYNEQFF. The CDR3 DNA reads TGTGCCAGTGGGATTTACAATGAGCAGTTCTTC.

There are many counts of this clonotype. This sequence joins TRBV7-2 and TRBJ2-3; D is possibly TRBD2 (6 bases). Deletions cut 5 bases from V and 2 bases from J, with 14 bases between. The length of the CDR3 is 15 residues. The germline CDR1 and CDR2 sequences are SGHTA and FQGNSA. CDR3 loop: CASSRAAGLTDTQYF. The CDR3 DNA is TGTGCCAGCAGCCGCGCCGCGGGACTCACAGATACGCAGTATTTT.

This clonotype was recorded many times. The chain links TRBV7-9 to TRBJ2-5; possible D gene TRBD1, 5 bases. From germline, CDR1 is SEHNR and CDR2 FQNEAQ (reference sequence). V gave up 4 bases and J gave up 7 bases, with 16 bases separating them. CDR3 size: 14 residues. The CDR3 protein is CASSSTGVTGTQYF. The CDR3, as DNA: TGTGCCAGCAGCTCTACAGGTGTCACCGGGACCCAGTACTTC.

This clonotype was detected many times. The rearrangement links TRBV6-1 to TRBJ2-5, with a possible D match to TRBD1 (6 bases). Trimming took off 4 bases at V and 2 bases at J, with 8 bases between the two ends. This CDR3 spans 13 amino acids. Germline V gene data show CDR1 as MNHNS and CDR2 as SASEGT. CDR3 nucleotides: TGTGCCAGCAGTGCAGGGGTTCAAGAGACCCAGTACTTC. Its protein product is CASSAGVQETQYF.

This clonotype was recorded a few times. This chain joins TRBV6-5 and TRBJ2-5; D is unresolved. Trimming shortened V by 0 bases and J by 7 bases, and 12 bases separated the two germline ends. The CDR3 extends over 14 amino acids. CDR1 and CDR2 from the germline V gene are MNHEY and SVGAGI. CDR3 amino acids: CASSYSLGYRTQYF. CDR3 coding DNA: TGTGCCAGCAGTTACTCGCTAGGGTATAGGACCCAGTACTTC.

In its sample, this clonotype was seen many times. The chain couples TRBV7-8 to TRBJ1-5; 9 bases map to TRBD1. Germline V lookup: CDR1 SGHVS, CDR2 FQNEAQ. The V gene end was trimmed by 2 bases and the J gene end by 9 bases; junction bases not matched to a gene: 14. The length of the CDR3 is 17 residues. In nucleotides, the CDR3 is TGTGCCAGCAGCTTAAGGACAGGGGCGAAGAACCCTGGGCCCCAGCATTTT. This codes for CASSLRTGAKNPGPQHF.

CDR3 sequence: CASSLGQTNSPLHF. In DNA form, the CDR3 reads TGTGCCAGCAGTCTTGGACAGACAAATTCACCCCTCCACTTT. The chain recombines TRBV12-3 or TRBV12-4 with TRBJ1-6; D might be TRBD1 (6 bases). The CDR3 has 14 amino acids. V was clipped by 5 bases and J by 7 bases, with 12 bases between them.

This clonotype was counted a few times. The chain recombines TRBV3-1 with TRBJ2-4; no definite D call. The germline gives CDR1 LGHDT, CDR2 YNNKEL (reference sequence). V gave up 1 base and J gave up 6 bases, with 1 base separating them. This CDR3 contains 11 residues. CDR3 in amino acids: CASSQVNIQYF. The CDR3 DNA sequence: TGTGCCAGCAGCCAAGTAAACATTCAGTACTTC.

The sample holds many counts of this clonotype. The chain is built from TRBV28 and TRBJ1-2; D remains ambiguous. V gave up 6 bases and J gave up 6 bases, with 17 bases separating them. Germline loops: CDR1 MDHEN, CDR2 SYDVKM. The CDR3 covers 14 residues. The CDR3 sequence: CASRNARGGNGYTF. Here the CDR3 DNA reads TGTGCCAGCAGGAACGCCCGGGGAGGGAATGGCTACACCTTC.